This TCR beta chain is drawn from a study of T cell responses to AZD1222 COVID-19 vaccine. Study findings and constraints: Repertoires were obtained only post-peak T cell response. Donor demographics were predominantly white British with a female majority; clonal diversity may be underestimated. Spike was spanned by vaccine-associated CD4 TCRs, which were dominant at 160-218 and 743-854.

Germline CDR1 is SGHNT and CDR2 is YYREEE (reference sequence). Trimming pared 4 bases from V and 3 bases from J, leaving 10 bases between. The CDR3 has 13 amino acids. Note on this clone: Its antigen is as yet unknown.

Method: immunoSEQ multiplex PCR; TCRdb's copy keeps in-frame clones and lacks some. The profile shows 150,000 to 200,000 clones, roughly 90% of them singletons. This sequence originates from an adult in good health. The chain has TRBV5-4 and TRBJ1-2; D is ambiguous. Sequencing was performed on peripheral blood, taken on day 0 of AZD1222 vaccination. Written as DNA, the CDR3 is TGTGCCAGCAGCCCGAGGGATTACTATGGCTACACCTTC. It is translated as CASSPRDYYGYTF.